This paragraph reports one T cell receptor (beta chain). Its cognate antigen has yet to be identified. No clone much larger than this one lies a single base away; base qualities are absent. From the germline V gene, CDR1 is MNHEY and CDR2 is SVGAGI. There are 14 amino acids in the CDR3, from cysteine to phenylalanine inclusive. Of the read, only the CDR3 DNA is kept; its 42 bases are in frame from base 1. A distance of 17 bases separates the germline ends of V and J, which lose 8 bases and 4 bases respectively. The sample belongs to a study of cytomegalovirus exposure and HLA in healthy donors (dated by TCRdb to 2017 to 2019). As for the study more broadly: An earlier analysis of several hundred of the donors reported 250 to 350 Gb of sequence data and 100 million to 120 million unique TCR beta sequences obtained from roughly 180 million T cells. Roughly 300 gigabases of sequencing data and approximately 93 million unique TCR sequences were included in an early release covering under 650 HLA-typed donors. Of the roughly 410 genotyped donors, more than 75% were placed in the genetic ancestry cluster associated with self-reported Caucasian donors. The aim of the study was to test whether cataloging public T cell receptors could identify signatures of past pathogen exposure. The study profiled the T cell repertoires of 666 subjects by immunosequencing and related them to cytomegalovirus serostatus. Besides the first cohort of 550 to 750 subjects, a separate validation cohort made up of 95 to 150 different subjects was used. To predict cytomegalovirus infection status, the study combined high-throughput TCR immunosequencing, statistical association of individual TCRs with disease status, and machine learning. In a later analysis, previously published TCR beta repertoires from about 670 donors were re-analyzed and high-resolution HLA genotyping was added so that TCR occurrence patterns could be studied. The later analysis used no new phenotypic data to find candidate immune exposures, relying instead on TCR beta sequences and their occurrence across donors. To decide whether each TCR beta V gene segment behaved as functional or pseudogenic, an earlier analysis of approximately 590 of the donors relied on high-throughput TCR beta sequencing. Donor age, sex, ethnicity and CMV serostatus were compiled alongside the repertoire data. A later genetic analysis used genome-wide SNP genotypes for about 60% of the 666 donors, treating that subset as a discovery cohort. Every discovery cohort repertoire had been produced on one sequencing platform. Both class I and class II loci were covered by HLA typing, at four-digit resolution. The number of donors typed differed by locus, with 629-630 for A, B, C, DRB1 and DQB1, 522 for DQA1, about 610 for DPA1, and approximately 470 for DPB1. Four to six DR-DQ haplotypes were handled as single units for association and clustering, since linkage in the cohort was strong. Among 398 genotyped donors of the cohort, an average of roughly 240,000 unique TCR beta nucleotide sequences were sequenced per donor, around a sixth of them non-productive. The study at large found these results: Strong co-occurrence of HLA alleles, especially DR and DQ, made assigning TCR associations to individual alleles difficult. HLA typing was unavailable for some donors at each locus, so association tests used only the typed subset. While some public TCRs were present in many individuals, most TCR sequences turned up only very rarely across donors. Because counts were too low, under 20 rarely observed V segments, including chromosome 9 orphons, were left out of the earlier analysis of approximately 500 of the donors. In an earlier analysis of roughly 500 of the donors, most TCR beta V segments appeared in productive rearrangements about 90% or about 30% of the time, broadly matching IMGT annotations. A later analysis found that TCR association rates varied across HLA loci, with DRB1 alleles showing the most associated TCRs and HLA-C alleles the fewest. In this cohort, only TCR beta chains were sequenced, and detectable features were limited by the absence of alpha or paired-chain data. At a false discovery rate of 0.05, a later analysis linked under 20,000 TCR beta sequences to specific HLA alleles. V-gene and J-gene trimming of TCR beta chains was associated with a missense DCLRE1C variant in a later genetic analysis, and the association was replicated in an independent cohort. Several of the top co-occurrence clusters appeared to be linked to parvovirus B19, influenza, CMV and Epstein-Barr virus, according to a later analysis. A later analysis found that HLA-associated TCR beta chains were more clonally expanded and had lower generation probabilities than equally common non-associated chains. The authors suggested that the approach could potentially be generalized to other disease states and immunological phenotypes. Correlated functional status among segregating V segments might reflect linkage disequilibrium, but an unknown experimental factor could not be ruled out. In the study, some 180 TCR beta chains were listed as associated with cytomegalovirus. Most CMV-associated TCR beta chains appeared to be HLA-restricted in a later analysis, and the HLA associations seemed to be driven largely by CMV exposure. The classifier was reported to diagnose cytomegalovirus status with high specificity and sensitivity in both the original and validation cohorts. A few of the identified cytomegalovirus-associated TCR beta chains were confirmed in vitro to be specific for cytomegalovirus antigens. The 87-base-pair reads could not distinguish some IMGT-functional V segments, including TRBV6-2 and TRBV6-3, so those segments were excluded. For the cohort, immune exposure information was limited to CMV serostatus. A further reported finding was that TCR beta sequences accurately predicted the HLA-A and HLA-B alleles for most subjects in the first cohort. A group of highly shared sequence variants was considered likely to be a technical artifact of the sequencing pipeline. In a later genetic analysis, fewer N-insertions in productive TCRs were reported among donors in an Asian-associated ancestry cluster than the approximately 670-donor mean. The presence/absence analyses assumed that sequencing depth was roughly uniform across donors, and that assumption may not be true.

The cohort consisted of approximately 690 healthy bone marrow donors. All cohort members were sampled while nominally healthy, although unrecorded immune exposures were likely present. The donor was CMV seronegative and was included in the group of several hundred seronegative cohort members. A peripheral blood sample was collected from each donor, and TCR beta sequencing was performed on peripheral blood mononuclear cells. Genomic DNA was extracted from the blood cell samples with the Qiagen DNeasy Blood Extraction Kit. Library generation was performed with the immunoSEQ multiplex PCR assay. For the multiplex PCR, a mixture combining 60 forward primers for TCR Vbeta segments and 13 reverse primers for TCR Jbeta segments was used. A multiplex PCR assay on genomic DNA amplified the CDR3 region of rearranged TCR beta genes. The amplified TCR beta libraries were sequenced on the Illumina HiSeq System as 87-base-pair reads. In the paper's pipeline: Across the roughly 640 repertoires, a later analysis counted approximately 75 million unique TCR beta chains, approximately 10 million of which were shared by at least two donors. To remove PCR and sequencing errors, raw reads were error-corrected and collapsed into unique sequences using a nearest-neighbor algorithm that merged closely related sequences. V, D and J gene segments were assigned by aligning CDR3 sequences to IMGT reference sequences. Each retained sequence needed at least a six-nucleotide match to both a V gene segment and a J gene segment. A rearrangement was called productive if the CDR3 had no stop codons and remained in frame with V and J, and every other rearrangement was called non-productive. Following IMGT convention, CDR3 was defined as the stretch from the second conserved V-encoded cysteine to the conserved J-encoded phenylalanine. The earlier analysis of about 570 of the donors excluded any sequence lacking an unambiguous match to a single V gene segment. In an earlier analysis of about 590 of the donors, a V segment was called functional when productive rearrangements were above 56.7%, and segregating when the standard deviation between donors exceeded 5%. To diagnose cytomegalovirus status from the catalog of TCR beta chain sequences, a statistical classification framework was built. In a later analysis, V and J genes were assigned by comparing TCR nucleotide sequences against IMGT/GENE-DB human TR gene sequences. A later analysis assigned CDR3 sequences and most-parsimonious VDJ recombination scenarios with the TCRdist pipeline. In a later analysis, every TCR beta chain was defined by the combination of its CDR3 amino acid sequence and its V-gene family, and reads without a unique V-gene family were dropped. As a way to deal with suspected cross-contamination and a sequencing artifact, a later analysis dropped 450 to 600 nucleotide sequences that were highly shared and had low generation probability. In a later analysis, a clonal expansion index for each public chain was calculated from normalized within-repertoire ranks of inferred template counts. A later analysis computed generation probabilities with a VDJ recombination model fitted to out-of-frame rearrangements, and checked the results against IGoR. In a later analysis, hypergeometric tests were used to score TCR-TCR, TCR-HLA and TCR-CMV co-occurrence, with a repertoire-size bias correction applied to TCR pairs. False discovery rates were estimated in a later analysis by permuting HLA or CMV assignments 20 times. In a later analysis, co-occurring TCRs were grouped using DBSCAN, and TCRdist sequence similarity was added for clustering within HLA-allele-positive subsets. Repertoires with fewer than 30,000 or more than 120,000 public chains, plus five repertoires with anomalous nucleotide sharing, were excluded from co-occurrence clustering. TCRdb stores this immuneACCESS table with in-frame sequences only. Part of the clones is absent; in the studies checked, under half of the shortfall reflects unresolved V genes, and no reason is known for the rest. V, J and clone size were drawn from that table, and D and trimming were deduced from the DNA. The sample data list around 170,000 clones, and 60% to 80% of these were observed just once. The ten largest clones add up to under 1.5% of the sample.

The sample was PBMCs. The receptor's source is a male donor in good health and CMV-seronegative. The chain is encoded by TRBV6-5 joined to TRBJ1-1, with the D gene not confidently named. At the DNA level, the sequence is TGTGCCAGCCACCCGACCGGGAGAGCCACTGAAGCTTTCTTT. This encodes CASHPTGRATEAFF.